This T cell receptor (beta chain) was identified in a study of blood T cell repertoires in COVID-19. Study in general: Whether acute or convalescent, the COVID-19 samples came from the United States, Italy and Spain. The analysed material was cDNA or gDNA that came from T cells, B-cell-depleted T cells, or PBMCs.

In the original processing: Reference gene primer amplification in the assay estimated nucleated cell counts. Some clones are missing from TCRdb's copy, which holds only in-frame ones; the method was immunoSEQ multiplex PCR. V, J and clone size are taken as reported in that table, and D and trimming were inferred from the DNA itself. The repertoire holds over 85,000 clones, with around 87% as singletons. The TCR comes from an elderly woman with acute or convalescent COVID-19. The sample was peripheral blood.

This CDR3 reads CASSQEGDTEAFF. CDR3 in DNA: TGCGCCAGCAGCCAAGAAGGGGACACTGAAGCTTTCTTT. The V call is TRBV4-3, the J call TRBJ1-1; TRBD1 might be the D (5 bases). The germline V gene has CDR1 LGHNA and CDR2 YSLEER. CDR3 size: 13 residues. Between the trimmed V and J ends, which lost 0 bases and 3 bases, there was a span of 5 bases.